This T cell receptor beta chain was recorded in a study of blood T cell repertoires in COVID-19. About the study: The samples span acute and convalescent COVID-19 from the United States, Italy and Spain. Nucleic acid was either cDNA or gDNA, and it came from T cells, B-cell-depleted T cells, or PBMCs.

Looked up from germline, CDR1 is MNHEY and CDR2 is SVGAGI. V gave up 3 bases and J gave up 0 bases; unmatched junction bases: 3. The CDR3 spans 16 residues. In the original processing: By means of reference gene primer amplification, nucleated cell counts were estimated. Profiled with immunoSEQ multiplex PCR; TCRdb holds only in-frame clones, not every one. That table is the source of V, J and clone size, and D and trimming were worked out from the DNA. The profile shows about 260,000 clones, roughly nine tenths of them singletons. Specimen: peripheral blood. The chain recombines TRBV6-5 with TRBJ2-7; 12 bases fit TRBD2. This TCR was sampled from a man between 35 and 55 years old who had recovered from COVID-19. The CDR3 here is CASSYLTSGGSYEQYF. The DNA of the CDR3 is TGTGCCAGCAGTTATTTGACTAGCGGGGGCTCCTACGAGCAGTACTTC.